The 31 T cell receptor beta chains below come from one sample, sequenced in a study of CD8+ T cells in alopecia areata. Sample treatment: oral pan-JAK inhibitor, 5-10 mg twice daily. Following extraction, RNA underwent reverse transcription to cDNA, which served as the sequencing template. The repertoire was sequenced with immunoSEQ multiplex PCR; TCRdb's copy has only in-frame clones and lacks some. The sample carries about 190,000 clones, around 56% recorded once. This sample comprised CD4+ T cells sorted from blood, obtained at week 4, from a patient treated with tofacitinib. These receptors were taken from a human donor with alopecia areata.

The chain recombines TRBV6-5 with TRBJ1-1; 9 bases line up with TRBD1. Looked up from germline, CDR1 is MNHEY and CDR2 is SVGAGI. After removal of 5 bases from V and 4 bases from J, the junction contained 5 bases not matched to a gene. The CDR3 totals 14 residues. CDR3 sequence reads: CASSGSTGGTEAFF. In nucleotides, the CDR3 is TGTGCCAGCAGTGGCTCGACAGGGGGCACTGAAGCTTTCTTT.

The chain links TRBV27 to TRBJ2-7; 8 positions match TRBD2. Unmatched junction bases numbered 14, after V lost 6 bases and J lost 7 bases. Germline CDR1 reads MNHEY; CDR2 reads SMNVEV (reference sequence). CDR3 length: 15 residues. CDR3 in DNA: TGTGCCAGCAGCAATATTAGAGCGGGAGTGGTGGAGCAGTACTTC. Translated: CASSNIRAGVVEQYF.

V is TRBV9 and J is TRBJ2-7; 10 bases line up with TRBD2. With V trimmed by 3 bases and J by 4 bases, 4 bases remained unmatched. In germline, CDR1 is SGDLS, CDR2 YYNGEE. This CDR3 region has 14 residues. CDR3 nucleotide sequence: TGTGCCAGCAGCGCGGGACTAGCGAGGTACGAGCAGTACTTC. This encodes CASSAGLARYEQYF.

This clone was seen a handful of times. This chain uses TRBV7-9 with TRBJ2-7; maybe TRBD1 (5 bases). From germline, CDR1 is SEHNR and CDR2 FQNEAQ (reference sequence). The CDR3 length is 12 residues. The V end lost 6 bases, the J end lost 4 bases, and 10 bases lay between the germline ends. The CDR3 spells CASSQTAYEQYF. The CDR3 DNA reads TGTGCCAGCAGTCAGACAGCGTACGAGCAGTACTTC.

This sequence joins TRBV5-1 and TRBJ1-1; no firm D call. This CDR3 has 14 residues. V was pared by 5 bases and J by 1 base, with 12 bases between. Germline values: CDR1 SGHRS, CDR2 YFSETQ. The CDR3 here is CASSGGPGNTEAFF. In DNA form, the CDR3 reads TGCGCCAGCAGTGGCGGGCCTGGGAACACTGAAGCTTTCTTT.

The rearrangement joins TRBV4-3 to TRBJ2-7, with 7 bases fitting TRBD1. Germline CDR1 is LGHNA and CDR2 is YSLEER. This CDR3 is built from 17 residues. Trimming took 1 base from V and 3 from J; bases not matched to a gene: 12. The CDR3 sequence: CASSQALPGQPNYEQYF. The CDR3 DNA reads TGCGCCAGCAGCCAAGCTCTTCCGGGACAGCCCAACTACGAGCAGTACTTC.

This clone was detected a few times. The chain has TRBV2 and TRBJ2-7; D unresolved. The germline V and J ends were trimmed by 5 bases and 6 bases, with 8 bases remaining between them. Germline CDR1 is SNHLY and CDR2 is FYNNEI. This CDR3 is built from 11 residues. CDR3 residues: CASSFEVEQYF. The DNA for the CDR3 is TGTGCCAGCAGTTTCGAGGTCGAGCAGTACTTC.

In its sample, this clone was seen a few times. This sequence joins TRBV29-1 and TRBJ2-5; TRBD1 aligns across 10 bases. Looked up from germline, CDR1 is SQVTM and CDR2 is ANQGSEA. V gave up 7 bases and J gave up 5 bases; unmatched junction bases: 7. The CDR3 is made up of 13 amino acids. The CDR3: CSAGQGGTETQYF. The CDR3 bases are TGCAGCGCCGGACAGGGGGGTACGGAGACCCAGTACTTC.

The rearrangement uses TRBV28 and TRBJ2-5, with unresolved D. Germline V lookup: CDR1 MDHEN, CDR2 SYDVKM. V gave up 10 bases and J gave up 4 bases, with 16 bases separating them. This CDR3 has 13 amino acids. As DNA, the CDR3 is TGTGCCACCACTTCTGAGGACGGAGAGACCCAGTACTTC. Translated, it gives CATTSEDGETQYF.

The chain uses TRBV29-1 and TRBJ2-1; D remains unclear. The CDR3 totals 14 residues. Germline V gene lookup returns CDR1 SQVTM and CDR2 ANQGSEA. The chain's CDR3 is CSVRSESSYNEQFF. DNA of the CDR3: TGCAGTGTTAGGTCCGAGAGCTCCTACAATGAGCAGTTCTTC.

The chain couples TRBV2 to TRBJ2-1; no clear D gene. The CDR3 is made up of 13 amino acids. Germline values: CDR1 SNHLY, CDR2 FYNNEI. The V end lost 5 bases, the J end lost 5 bases, and 10 bases lay between the germline ends. The CDR3 DNA is TGTGCCAGCAGTCTGCCTGTGAACAATGAGCAGTTCTTC. Translation: CASSLPVNNEQFF. Drawing the rest from reference TRBV2 and TRBJ2-1, the complete variable domain is EPEVTQTPSHQVTQMGQEVILRCVPISNHLYFYWYRQILGQKVEFLVSFYNNEISEKSEIFDDQFSVERPDGSNFTLKIRSTKLEDSAMYFCASSLPVNNEQFFGPGTRLTVL.

This clone has more than one count but fewer than ten. This chain uses TRBV29-1 with TRBJ2-6; D is unclear. The germline V gene has CDR1 SQVTM and CDR2 ANQGSEA. The CDR3 length is 13 residues. The chain's CDR3 is CSAIGPGANVLTF. DNA of the CDR3: TGCTCTGCCATAGGCCCTGGGGCCAACGTCCTGACTTTC.

This chain uses TRBV29-1 with TRBJ2-3, with D perhaps being TRBD1 or TRBD2 (5 bases each). With 3 bases removed from V and 3 bases from J, the gap between germline ends came to 16 bases. Per the germline V gene, CDR1 is SQVTM and CDR2 is ANQGSEA. The CDR3 spans 15 residues. CDR3 amino acids: CSVEWRQGGTDTQYF. The CDR3 bases are TGCAGCGTTGAGTGGAGGCAGGGCGGTACAGATACGCAGTATTTT.

The chain has TRBV2 and TRBJ2-2; 8 positions agree with TRBD2. Germline-derived CDR1 and CDR2 are SNHLY and FYNNEI. The length of the CDR3 is 16 residues. The trim removed 6 bases at V and 7 bases at J, leaving 13 bases unmatched. The CDR3 DNA reads TGTGCCAGCAGCACCGGTACTAGCGGTTCTGGCGGGGAGCTGTTTTTT. It translates to CASSTGTSGSGGELFF.

The rearrangement links TRBV28 to TRBJ1-5; D unclear. This CDR3 is 12 amino acids long. The germline V gene has CDR1 MDHEN and CDR2 SYDVKM. The V gene lost 5 bases and the J gene lost 3 bases, with 5 bases spanning the gap. CDR3 in DNA: TGTGCCAGCAGTGTCTCCAATCAGCCCCAGCATTTT. Its protein is CASSVSNQPQHF.

Here the CDR3 DNA reads TGTGCCAGCAGTTCTTTCGGACAGACAAGCAATCAGCCCCAGCATTTT. Encoded protein: CASSSFGQTSNQPQHF. The chain employs TRBV6-6 and TRBJ1-5; TRBD1 might be the D (6 bases). The CDR3 extends over 16 amino acids. The V end was cut by 4 bases, the J end by 1 base, with 14 bases between. Germline CDR1 is MNHNY and CDR2 is SVGAGI (reference sequence).

The genes are TRBV5-1 and TRBJ2-3; 8 bases agree with TRBD1. Trimming cost V 4 bases and J 2 bases; bases outside gene matches: 3. CDR1 and CDR2 (germline): SGHRS, YFSETQ. The CDR3 has 14 residues. The CDR3: CASSGQGPTDTQYF. DNA of the CDR3: TGCGCCAGCAGCGGACAGGGCCCCACAGATACGCAGTATTTT.

The chain joins TRBV29-1 to TRBJ2-7; 11 nucleotides line up with TRBD2. The CDR3 has 17 amino acids. The V and J ends lost 4 bases and 4 bases, in that order; junction bases with no gene match: 15. Germline-derived CDR1 and CDR2 are SQVTM and ANQGSEA. The CDR3 spells CSVVGVWPGTSGYEQYF. Written as DNA, the CDR3 is TGCAGCGTTGTTGGGGTCTGGCCCGGGACTAGCGGTTACGAGCAGTACTTC.

V is TRBV7-2 and J is TRBJ2-1; 8 nucleotides match TRBD2. The CDR3 is 15 residues long. V was clipped by 2 bases and J by 7 bases; unmatched bases: 7. The germline gives CDR1 SGHTA, CDR2 FQGNSA. The CDR3 is CASSLRAGEGNEQFF. The CDR3 DNA follows: TGTGCCAGCAGCTTACGAGCGGGAGAGGGGAATGAGCAGTTCTTC. The full variable domain, in which reference TRBV7-2 and TRBJ2-1 provide the parts outside the CDR3, is GAGVSQSPSNKVTEKGKDVELRCDPISGHTALYWYRQSLGQGLEFLIYFQGNSAPDKSGLPSDRFSAERTGGSVSTLTIQRTQQEDSAVYLCASSLRAGEGNEQFFGPGTRLTVL.

This clone has a single count. V gene TRBV6-5 combines with J gene TRBJ2-1, with D possibly TRBD2 on 5 matching bases. CDR1 and CDR2 from the germline V gene are MNHEY and SVGAGI. This CDR3 has 15 amino acids. Trimming took off 4 bases at V and 5 bases at J, with 15 bases between the two ends. The CDR3 sequence is CASSSARGGDNEQFF. In DNA form, the CDR3 reads TGTGCCAGCAGTTCCGCCCGGGGTGGGGACAATGAGCAGTTCTTC.

The CDR3 is CASSLSLAGSYEQYF. The CDR3 DNA follows: TGTGCCAGCAGCTTGAGCCTAGCGGGGTCCTACGAGCAGTACTTC. The chain links TRBV5-5 to TRBJ2-7; 9 bases are a match to TRBD2. Looked up from germline, CDR1 is SGHKS and CDR2 is YYEKEE (reference sequence). This CDR3 has 15 residues. Trimming cost V 1 base and J 1 base; bases outside gene matches: 3.

The chain combines TRBV29-1 with TRBJ2-5; 12 nucleotides align to TRBD2. The V gene's germline CDR1 is SQVTM and CDR2 ANQGSEA. This CDR3 contains 13 residues. Germline trimming cut 8 bases from V and 3 bases from J; bases unmatched to any gene: 4. The CDR3 sequence: CSTRTSGKETQYF. The DNA for the CDR3 is TGCAGCACCCGGACTAGCGGGAAAGAGACCCAGTACTTC.

The rearrangement joins TRBV18 to TRBJ1-2; tentatively, D is TRBD1 (6 bases). CDR3 size: 15 residues. Deletions cut 3 bases from V and 4 bases from J, with 15 bases between. The germline CDR1 and CDR2 sequences are KGHSH and LQKENI. The DNA for the CDR3 is TGTGCCAGCTCACCTACACCACAGGGTCCCTATGGCTACACCTTC. Amino acid sequence: CASSPTPQGPYGYTF.

The genes are TRBV29-1 and TRBJ1-5; 9 bases map to TRBD1. V lost 4 bases and J lost 6; bases outside the gene matches: 7. Looked up from germline, CDR1 is SQVTM and CDR2 is ANQGSEA. CDR3 size: 14 residues. Here the CDR3 DNA reads TGCAGCGTTGGCACGAAGGGACAGGGTCAGCCCCAGCATTTT. It specifies CSVGTKGQGQPQHF.

This rearrangement joins TRBV29-1 to TRBJ2-3; TRBD1 matches at 7 bases. CDR3 length: 17 amino acids. V was pared by 6 bases and J by 0 bases, with 15 bases of the junction left unmatched. CDR1 and CDR2 from the germline V gene are SQVTM and ANQGSEA. In nucleotides, the CDR3 is TGCAGCGTCGATGACAGGGATTGGAGTACTAGCACAGATACGCAGTATTTT. This codes for CSVDDRDWSTSTDTQYF.

The rearrangement joins TRBV29-1 to TRBJ2-5; tentatively, D is TRBD2 (6 bases). From germline, CDR1 is SQVTM and CDR2 ANQGSEA. The CDR3 is 12 amino acids. V lost 5 bases and J lost 9, with 16 bases in between. The CDR3 loop reads CSVSGGPGAQYF. In DNA form, the CDR3 reads TGCAGCGTTTCCGGGGGACCGGGGGCCCAGTACTTC.

This clone was recorded a few times. V gene TRBV29-1 combines with J gene TRBJ2-4, with a possible D match to TRBD2 (6 bases). Germline V gives CDR1 SQVTM, CDR2 ANQGSEA. This CDR3 spans 12 amino acids. V was shortened by 7 bases and J by 3 bases, with 10 bases between the two germline ends. As DNA, the CDR3 is TGCAGCGGCGGGATGGTCAAAAACATTCAGTACTTC. Translating gives CSGGMVKNIQYF.

The table lists this clone with a few counts. The rearrangement joins TRBV29-1 to TRBJ2-1; 10 bases match TRBD2. Per the germline V gene, CDR1 is SQVTM and CDR2 is ANQGSEA. Trimming removed 4 bases from V and 13 bases from J; junction bases left unmatched: 4. The CDR3 covers 11 residues. The CDR3 nucleotides are TGCAGCGTTGCTAGCGGGAGATCACAGTTCTTC. Amino acid sequence: CSVASGRSQFF.

The chain joins TRBV29-1 to TRBJ1-2; no clear D. Germline CDR1 is SQVTM and CDR2 is ANQGSEA. The CDR3 is made up of 11 amino acids. V was clipped by 1 base and J by 8 bases, with 8 bases between them. This CDR3 reads CSVEVVEGYTF. The CDR3, as DNA: TGCAGCGTTGAAGTAGTGGAAGGCTACACCTTC.

The V gene is TRBV6-1, the J gene TRBJ2-6, with TRBD1 matching 8 bases. Trimming took 4 bases from V and 0 from J; bases not matched to a gene: 5. Germline CDR1 and CDR2: MNHNS and SASEGT. The CDR3 covers 17 residues. The CDR3 bases are TGTGCCAGCAGTGTCTCCGGGACAGGCTCTGGGGCCAACGTCCTGACTTTC. Its protein product is CASSVSGTGSGANVLTF.

The chain has TRBV5-6 and TRBJ2-3; 12 positions match TRBD2. Germline loops: CDR1 SGHDT, CDR2 YYEEEE. The V and J ends lost 4 bases and 1 base, in that order; junction bases with no gene match: 1. The CDR3 contains 15 residues. The CDR3 region has the DNA TGTGCCAGCAGCAGGACTAGCGGGGGCACAGATACGCAGTATTTT. Residues: CASSRTSGGTDTQYF.